Below are 15 T cell receptor beta chains sequenced from a single sample in a study of T cells in localized non-small cell lung cancer. TCRdb keeps only in-frame clones here, not all; method: immunoSEQ multiplex PCR. The table has tens of thousands of clones, around four fifths seen once. The sample here was peripheral blood mononuclear cells, taken before any cancer treatment. Every receptor here comes from a man aged 35-69 years with stage III lung adenocarcinoma.

This chain joins TRBV19 and TRBJ2-5; 7 nucleotides line up with TRBD2. There are 13 residues in the CDR3. Germline-derived CDR1 and CDR2 are LNHDA and SQIVND (reference sequence). V lost 8 bases and J lost 5; bases outside the gene matches: 8. DNA of the CDR3: TGTGCCAGTCATGGGGGGGGAGAGGAGACCCAGTACTTC. This translates into CASHGGGEETQYF.

The chain has TRBV5-1 and TRBJ2-1; TRBD2 aligns across 11 bases. Looked up from germline, CDR1 is SGHRS and CDR2 is YFSETQ. V trimming: 5 bases; J trimming: 5 bases; junction bases outside the gene matches: 3. The CDR3 is made up of 14 amino acids. CDR3 protein: CASRGTSGHNEQFF. CDR3 DNA: TGCGCCAGCAGAGGGACTAGCGGACACAATGAGCAGTTCTTC.

This rearrangement joins TRBV6-1 to TRBJ2-5; 9 bases map to TRBD2. This CDR3 comprises 16 residues. Germline V gives CDR1 MNHNS, CDR2 SASEGT. The trim removed 1 base at V and 5 bases at J, leaving 8 bases unmatched. The CDR3 here is CASSEGTSAPRETQYF. The CDR3 DNA is TGTGCCAGCAGTGAAGGGACTAGCGCCCCCCGGGAGACCCAGTACTTC.

The chain has TRBV2 and TRBJ2-1; no reliable D call. The CDR3 has 13 residues. With 5 bases removed from V and 3 bases from J, the gap between germline ends came to 8 bases. CDR1 and CDR2 from the germline V gene are SNHLY and FYNNEI. CDR3 sequence (DNA): TGTGCCAGCAGTCAAGGAATCTACAATGAGCAGTTCTTC. Residues: CASSQGIYNEQFF.

In nucleotides, the CDR3 is TGTGCCTGGACTAGTAGGGGGAGCTCCTATAATTCACCCCTCCACTTT. This sequence encodes CAWTSRGSSYNSPLHF. V gene TRBV30 combines with J gene TRBJ1-6, with a possible D match to TRBD1 (6 bases). V dropped 4 bases and J dropped 0 bases, with 13 bases sitting between them. Germline loops: CDR1 GTSNPN, CDR2 SVGIG (reference sequence). This CDR3 has 16 amino acids.

In nucleotides, the CDR3 is TGCAGCGTTGAGCCGGGGGGTCACGAGCGGCAGAACAGGGTTGAGCAGTTCTTC. Translating it yields CSVEPGGHERQNRVEQFF. The chain couples TRBV29-1 to TRBJ2-1, with D possibly being TRBD2 (7 bases). The CDR3 is made up of 18 amino acids. Germline assignment: CDR1 SQVTM and CDR2 ANQGSEA. The germline V and J ends were trimmed by 3 bases and 9 bases, with 30 bases remaining between them.

This chain links TRBV7-9 with TRBJ2-5, with 12 bases matching TRBD1. Trimming took 7 bases from V and 4 from J; bases not matched to a gene: 16. Looked up from germline, CDR1 is SEHNR and CDR2 is FQNEAQ (reference sequence). The CDR3 runs to 18 residues. The CDR3 coding sequence is TGTGCCAGCACATTAAGGGGCTTCTGGGACAGGGGGCGAGAGACCCAGTACTTC. Translated: CASTLRGFWDRGRETQYF.

This rearrangement joins TRBV5-6 to TRBJ1-2; 9 positions agree with TRBD1. From germline, CDR1 is SGHDT and CDR2 YYEEEE. Trimming took 4 bases from V and 4 from J; bases not matched to a gene: 5. There are 14 residues in the CDR3. As DNA, the CDR3 is TGTGCCAGCAGCGCAGGACAGGGGCTCTATGGCTACACCTTC. Protein product: CASSAGQGLYGYTF.

This sequence joins TRBV7-9 and TRBJ1-5; no reliable D call. The CDR3 has 12 amino acids. V was pared by 5 bases and J by 9 bases, with 11 bases between. CDR1 and CDR2 (germline): SEHNR, FQNEAQ (reference sequence). The CDR3 nucleotides are TGTGCCAGCAGCCCCGCGGGTAGGCCCCAGCATTTT. Translation gives CASSPAGRPQHF.

The chain recombines TRBV7-2 with TRBJ2-1; D possibly corresponds to TRBD2 (5 bases). The CDR3 is 15 amino acids. V was clipped by 5 bases and J by 1 base, with 12 bases between them. Looked up from germline, CDR1 is SGHTA and CDR2 is FQGNSA. As DNA, the CDR3 is TGTGCCAGCAGCGGTAGCGACCTTTCCTACAATGAGCAGTTCTTC. Its translation: CASSGSDLSYNEQFF. Using reference TRBV7-2 and TRBJ2-1 for the parts outside the CDR3, the full variable domain is GAGVSQSPSNKVTEKGKDVELRCDPISGHTALYWYRQSLGQGLEFLIYFQGNSAPDKSGLPSDRFSAERTGGSVSTLTIQRTQQEDSAVYLCASSGSDLSYNEQFFGPGTRLTVL.

This clone occurred a few times. The J gene is TRBJ1-5, the V gene TRBV19; D not resolved. The CDR3 runs to 13 residues. CDR1 is LNHDA, CDR2 SQIVND, per germline (reference sequence). V was clipped by 3 bases and J by 7 bases, with 10 bases between them. The CDR3 here is CASSIRAGQPQHF. The CDR3 DNA is TGTGCCAGTAGTATTCGGGCGGGGCAGCCCCAGCATTTT.

The rearrangement links TRBV5-8 to TRBJ2-7, with TRBD2 matching 11 bases. CDR1 and CDR2 (germline): SGHTS, YDEGEE. This CDR3 contains 18 residues. Losses at the gene ends were 0 bases for V and 2 bases for J; bases not matched to a gene: 10. CDR3 nucleotide sequence: TGTGCCAGCAGCTTGGCGGACAGGGGACTAGCGGTTACCTACGAGCAGTACTTC. It yields the protein CASSLADRGLAVTYEQYF.

On this clone: Mismatch with germline at one junction end may stem from a read error. This chain connects TRBV6-4 to TRBJ1-3, with no clear D. From germline, CDR1 is MRHNA and CDR2 SNTAGT. CDR3 length: 15 amino acids. The CDR3 DNA sequence: TGTCCCAGAACCACTTTACGGCCCTCTGGAAACACCATATATTTT. This translates into CPRTTLRPSGNTIYF.

This clone has only a few counts. V is TRBV11-3 and J is TRBJ1-1; D remains unclear. The CDR3 length is 17 residues. CDR1 is SGHNT and CDR2 is YENEEA in the germline V gene. Trimming took 1 base from V and 1 from J, leaving 16 bases between them. The CDR3 bases are TGTGCCAGCAGCTTAGTCATCCTGGGAGCAGAGAACACTGAAGCTTTCTTT. It translates to CASSLVILGAENTEAFF.

V is TRBV4-3 and J is TRBJ2-7, with D perhaps TRBD1 or TRBD2 (5 bases each). The length of the CDR3 is 15 residues. Trimming removed 3 bases at V and 3 bases at J, with 15 bases between. Germline CDR1 reads LGHNA; CDR2 reads YSLEER. Written as DNA, the CDR3 is TGCGCCAGCAGCCATGGGGGTAGTCTTGGCTACGAGCAGTACTTC. It yields the protein CASSHGGSLGYEQYF.